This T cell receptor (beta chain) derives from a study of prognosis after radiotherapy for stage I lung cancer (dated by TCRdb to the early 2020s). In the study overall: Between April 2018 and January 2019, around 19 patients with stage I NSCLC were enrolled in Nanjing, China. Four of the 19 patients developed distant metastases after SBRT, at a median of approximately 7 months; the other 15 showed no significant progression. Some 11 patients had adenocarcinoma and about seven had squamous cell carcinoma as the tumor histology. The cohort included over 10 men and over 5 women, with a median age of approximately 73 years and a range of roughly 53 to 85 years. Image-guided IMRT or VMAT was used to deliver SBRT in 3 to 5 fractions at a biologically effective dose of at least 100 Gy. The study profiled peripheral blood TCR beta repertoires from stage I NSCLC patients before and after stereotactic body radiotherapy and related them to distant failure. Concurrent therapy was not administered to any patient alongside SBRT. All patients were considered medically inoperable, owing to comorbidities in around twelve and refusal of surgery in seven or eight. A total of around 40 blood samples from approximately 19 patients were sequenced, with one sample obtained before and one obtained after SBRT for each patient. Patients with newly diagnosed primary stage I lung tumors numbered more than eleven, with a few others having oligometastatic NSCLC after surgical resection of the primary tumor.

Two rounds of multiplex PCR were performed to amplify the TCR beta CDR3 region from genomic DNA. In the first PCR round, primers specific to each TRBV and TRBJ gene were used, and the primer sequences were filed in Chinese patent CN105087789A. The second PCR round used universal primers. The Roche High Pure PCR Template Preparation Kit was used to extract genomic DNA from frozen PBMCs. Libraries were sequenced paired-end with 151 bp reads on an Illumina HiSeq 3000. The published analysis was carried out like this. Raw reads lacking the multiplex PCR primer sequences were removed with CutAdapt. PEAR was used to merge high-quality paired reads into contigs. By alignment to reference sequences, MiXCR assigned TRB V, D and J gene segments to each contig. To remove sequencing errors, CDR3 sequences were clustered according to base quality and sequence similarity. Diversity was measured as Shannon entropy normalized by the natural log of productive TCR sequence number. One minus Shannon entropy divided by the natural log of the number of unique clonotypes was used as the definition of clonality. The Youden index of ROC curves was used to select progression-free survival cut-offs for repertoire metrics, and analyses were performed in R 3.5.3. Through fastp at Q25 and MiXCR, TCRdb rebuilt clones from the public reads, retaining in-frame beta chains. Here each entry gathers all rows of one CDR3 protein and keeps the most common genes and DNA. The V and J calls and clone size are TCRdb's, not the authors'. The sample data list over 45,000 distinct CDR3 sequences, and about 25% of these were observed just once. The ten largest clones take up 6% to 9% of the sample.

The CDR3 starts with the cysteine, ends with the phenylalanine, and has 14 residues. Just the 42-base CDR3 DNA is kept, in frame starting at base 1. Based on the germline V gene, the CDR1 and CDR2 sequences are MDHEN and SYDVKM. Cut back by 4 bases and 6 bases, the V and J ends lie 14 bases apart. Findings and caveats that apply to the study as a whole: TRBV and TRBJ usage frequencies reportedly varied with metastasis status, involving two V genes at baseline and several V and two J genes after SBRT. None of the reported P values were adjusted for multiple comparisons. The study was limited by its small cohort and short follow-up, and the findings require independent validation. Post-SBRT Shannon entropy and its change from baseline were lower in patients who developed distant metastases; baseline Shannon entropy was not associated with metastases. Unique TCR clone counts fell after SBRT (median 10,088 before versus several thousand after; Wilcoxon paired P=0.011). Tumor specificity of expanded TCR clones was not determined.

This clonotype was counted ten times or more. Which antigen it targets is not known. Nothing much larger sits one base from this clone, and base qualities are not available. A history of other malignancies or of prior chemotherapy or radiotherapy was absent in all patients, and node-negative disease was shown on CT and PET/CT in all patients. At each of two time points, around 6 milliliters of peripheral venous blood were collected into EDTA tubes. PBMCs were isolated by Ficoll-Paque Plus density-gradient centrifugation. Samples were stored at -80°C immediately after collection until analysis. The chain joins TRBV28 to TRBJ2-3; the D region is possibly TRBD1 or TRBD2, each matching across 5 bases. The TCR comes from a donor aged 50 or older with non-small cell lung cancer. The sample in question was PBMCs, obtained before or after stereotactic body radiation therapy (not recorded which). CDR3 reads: CASSWGRGSDTQYF. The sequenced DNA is TGTGCCAGCAGTTGGGGCCGAGGGTCCGATACGCAGTATTTT.